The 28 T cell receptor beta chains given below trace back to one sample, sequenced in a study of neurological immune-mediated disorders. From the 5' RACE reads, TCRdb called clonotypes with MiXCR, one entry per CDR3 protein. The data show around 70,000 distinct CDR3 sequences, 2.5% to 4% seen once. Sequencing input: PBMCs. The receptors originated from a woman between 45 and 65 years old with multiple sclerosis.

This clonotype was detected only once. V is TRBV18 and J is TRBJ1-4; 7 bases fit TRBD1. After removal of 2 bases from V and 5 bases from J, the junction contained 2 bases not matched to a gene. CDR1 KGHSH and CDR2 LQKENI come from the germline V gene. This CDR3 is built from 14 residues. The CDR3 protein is CASSPGTANEKLFF. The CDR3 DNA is TGTGCCAGCTCACCAGGGACAGCGAATGAAAAACTGTTTTTT. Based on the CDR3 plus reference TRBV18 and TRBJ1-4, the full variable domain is NAGVMQNPRHLVRRRGQEARLRCSPMKGHSHVYWYRQLPEEGLKFMVYLQKENIIDESGMPKERFSAEFPKEGPSILRIQQVVRGDSAAYFCASSPGTANEKLFFGSGTQLSVL.

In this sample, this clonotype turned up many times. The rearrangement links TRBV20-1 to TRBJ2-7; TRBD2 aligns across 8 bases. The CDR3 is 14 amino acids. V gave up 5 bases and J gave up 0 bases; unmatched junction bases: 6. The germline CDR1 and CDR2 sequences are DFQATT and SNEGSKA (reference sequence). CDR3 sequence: CSAPKSGSSYEQYF. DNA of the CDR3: TGCAGTGCTCCTAAAAGCGGGAGCTCCTACGAGCAGTACTTC.

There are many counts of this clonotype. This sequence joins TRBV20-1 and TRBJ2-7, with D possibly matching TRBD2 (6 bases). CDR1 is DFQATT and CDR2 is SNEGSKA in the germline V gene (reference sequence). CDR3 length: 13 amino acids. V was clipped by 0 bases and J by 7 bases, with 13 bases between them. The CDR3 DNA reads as TGCAGTGCTAGAGACCGAACGGGGAGGGAGCAGTACTTC. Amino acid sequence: CSARDRTGREQYF.

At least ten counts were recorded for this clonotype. In nucleotides, the CDR3 is TGTGCCATCAGTGGCGCTAGCGGACGAACCTACAATGAGCAGTTCTTC. As protein: CAISGASGRTYNEQFF. V and J are TRBV10-3 and TRBJ2-1; 7 nucleotides match TRBD2. The CDR3 spans 16 residues. Germline V CDR1 and CDR2: ENHRY, SYGVKD. V was clipped by 4 bases and J by 2 bases; unmatched bases: 8.

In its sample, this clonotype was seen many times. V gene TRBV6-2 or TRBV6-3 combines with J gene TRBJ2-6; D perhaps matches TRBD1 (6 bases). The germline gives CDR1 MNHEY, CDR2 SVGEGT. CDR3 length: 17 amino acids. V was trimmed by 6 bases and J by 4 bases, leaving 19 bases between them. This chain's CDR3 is CASRHRAAAGGANVLTF. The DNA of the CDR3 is TGTGCCAGCAGACACAGGGCCGCCGCGGGCGGGGCCAACGTCCTGACTTTC.

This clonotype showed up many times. CDR3 sequence: CASSLEGRRETQYF. In nucleotides, the CDR3 is TGCGCCAGCAGCTTGGAGGGGAGGCGGGAGACCCAGTACTTC. The chain combines TRBV5-1 with TRBJ2-5, with D perhaps matching TRBD2 (6 bases). The CDR3 contains 14 residues. The V end was cut by 0 bases, the J end by 5 bases, with 11 bases between. Germline V gene data show CDR1 as SGHRS and CDR2 as YFSETQ.

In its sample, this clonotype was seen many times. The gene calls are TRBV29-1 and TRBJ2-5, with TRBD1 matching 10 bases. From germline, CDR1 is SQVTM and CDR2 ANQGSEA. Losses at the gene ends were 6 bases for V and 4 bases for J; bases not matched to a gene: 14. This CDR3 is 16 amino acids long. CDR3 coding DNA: TGCAGCGTGGACGACAGGGGGCGCGGGTATGGAGAGACCCAGTACTTC. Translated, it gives CSVDDRGRGYGETQYF.

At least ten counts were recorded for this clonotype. CDR3: CATSRGTGDTGELFF. The CDR3 coding sequence is TGTGCCACCAGCAGAGGGACAGGGGACACCGGGGAGCTGTTTTTT. The gene calls are TRBV15 and TRBJ2-2; 9 bases fit TRBD1. The CDR3 runs 15 residues. CDR1 is LNHNV and CDR2 is YYDKDF in the germline V gene (reference sequence). The V segment lost 1 base and the J segment 3 bases; nucleotides outside the gene matches: 0.

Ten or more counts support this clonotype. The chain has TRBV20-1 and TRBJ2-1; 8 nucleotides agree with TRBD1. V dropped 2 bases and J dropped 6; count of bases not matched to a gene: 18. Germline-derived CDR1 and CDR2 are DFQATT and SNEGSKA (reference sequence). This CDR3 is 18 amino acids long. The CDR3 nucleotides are TGCAGTGCTAGAACATCCTATTCCCCGGACAGGGAGGTCAATGAGCAGTTCTTC. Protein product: CSARTSYSPDREVNEQFF.

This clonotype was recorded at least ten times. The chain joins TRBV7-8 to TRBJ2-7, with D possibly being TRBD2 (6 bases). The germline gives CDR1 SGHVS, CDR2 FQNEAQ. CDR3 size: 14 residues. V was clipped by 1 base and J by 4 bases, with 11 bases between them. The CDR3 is CASSLVGSGYEQYF. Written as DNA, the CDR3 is TGTGCCAGCAGCTTAGTGGGTAGCGGATACGAGCAGTACTTC. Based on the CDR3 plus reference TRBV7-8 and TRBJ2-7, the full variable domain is GAGVSQSPRYKVAKRGQDVALRCDPISGHVSLFWYQQALGQGPEFLTYFQNEAQLDKSGLPSDRFFAERPEGSVSTLKIQRTQQEDSAVYLCASSLVGSGYEQYFGPGTRLTVT.

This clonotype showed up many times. The CDR3 DNA is TGTGCCAGCAGCCTGGGACAGTACTACAATGAGCAGTTCTTC. Amino acid sequence: CASSLGQYYNEQFF. This sequence joins TRBV3-1 and TRBJ2-1, with 7 bases lining up with TRBD1. This CDR3 has 14 amino acids. Germline V gives CDR1 LGHDT, CDR2 YNNKEL (reference sequence). With V trimmed by 4 bases and J by 3 bases, 3 bases remained unmatched.

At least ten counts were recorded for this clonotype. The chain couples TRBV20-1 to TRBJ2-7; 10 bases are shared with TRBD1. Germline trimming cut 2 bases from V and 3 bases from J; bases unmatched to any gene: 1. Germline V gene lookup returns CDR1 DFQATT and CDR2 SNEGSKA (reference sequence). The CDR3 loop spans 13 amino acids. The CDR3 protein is CSARRTGGYEQYF. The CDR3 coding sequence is TGCAGTGCTAGACGGACAGGGGGCTACGAGCAGTACTTC.

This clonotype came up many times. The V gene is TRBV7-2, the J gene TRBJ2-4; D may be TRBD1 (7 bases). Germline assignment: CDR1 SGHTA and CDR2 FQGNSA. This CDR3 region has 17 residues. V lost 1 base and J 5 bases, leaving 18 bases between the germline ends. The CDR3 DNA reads TGTGCCAGCAGCTTAGTAGGGCAGGGGGGCGGCCAAAACATTCAGTACTTC. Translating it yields CASSLVGQGGGQNIQYF.

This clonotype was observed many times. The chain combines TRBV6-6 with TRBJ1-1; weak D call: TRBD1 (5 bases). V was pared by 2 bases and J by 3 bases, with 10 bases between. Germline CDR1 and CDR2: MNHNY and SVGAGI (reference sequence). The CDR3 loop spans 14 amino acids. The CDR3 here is CASSYRTIYTEAFF. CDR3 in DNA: TGTGCCAGCAGTTACCGGACAATCTACACTGAAGCTTTCTTT.

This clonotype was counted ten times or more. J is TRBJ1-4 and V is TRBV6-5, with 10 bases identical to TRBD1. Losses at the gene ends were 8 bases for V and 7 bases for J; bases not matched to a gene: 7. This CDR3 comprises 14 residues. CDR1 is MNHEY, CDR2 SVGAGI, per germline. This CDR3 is CASGGDRGREKLFF. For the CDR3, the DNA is TGTGCCAGCGGGGGTGACAGGGGGCGTGAAAAACTGTTTTTT.

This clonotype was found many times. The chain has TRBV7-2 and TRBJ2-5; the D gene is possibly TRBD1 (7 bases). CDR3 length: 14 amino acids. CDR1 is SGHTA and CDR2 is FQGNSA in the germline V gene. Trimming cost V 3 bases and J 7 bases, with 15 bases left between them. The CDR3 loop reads CASSLTGPEGTQYF. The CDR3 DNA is TGTGCCAGCAGCTTGACAGGGCCGGAGGGGACCCAGTACTTC.

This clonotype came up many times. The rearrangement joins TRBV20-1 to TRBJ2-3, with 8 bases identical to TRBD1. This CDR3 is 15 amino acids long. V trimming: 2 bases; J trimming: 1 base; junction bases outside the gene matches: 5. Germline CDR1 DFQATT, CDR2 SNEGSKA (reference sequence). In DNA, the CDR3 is TGCAGTGCTAGATTGGACAGGGCGGGCACAGATACGCAGTATTTT. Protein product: CSARLDRAGTDTQYF.

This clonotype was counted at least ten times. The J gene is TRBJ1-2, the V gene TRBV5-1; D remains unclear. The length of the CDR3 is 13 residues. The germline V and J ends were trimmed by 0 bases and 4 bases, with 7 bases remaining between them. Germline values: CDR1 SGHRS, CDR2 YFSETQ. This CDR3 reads CASSLAHSYGYTF. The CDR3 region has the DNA TGCGCCAGCAGCTTGGCACATAGCTATGGCTACACCTTC.

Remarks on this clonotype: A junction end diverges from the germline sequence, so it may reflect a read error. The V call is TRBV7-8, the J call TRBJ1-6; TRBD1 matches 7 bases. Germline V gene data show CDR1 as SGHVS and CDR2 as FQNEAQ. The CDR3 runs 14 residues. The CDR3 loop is CASSLRQGNSTLNF. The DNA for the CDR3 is TGTGCCAGCAGCTTAAGACAGGGAAATTCAACCCTCAACTTT.

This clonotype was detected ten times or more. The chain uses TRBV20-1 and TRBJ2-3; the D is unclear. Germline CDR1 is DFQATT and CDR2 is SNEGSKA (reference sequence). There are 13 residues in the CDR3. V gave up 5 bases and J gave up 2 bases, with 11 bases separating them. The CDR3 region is CSALNSVTDTQYF. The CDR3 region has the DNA TGCAGTGCTTTGAATTCCGTCACAGATACGCAGTATTTT.

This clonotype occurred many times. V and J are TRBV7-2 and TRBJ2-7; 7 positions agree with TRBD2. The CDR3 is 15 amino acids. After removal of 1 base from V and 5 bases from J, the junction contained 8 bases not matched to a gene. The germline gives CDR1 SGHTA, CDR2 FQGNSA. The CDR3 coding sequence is TGTGCCAGCAGCTTAGTCTGGACTAGTGCGGACGAGCAGTACTTC. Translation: CASSLVWTSADEQYF.

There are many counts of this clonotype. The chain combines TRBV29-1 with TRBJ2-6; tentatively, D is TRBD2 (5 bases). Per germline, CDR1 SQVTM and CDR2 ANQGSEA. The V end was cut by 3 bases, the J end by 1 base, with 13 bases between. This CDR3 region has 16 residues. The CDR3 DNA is TGCAGCGTTGACCGTCCGACGGGGTCTGGGGCCAACGTCCTGACTTTC. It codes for CSVDRPTGSGANVLTF. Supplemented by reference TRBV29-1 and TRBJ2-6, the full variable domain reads SAVISQKPSRDICQRGTSLTIQCQVDSQVTMMFWYRQQPGQSLTLIATANQGSEATYESGFVIDKFPISRPNLTFSTLTVSNMSPEDSSIYLCSVDRPTGSGANVLTFGAGSRLTVL.

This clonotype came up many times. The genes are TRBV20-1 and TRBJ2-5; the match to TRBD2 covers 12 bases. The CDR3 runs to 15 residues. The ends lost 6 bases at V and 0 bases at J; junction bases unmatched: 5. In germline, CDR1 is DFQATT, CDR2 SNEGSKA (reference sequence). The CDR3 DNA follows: TGCAGTGCCCGGGGGACTAGCGGGTACCAAGAGACCCAGTACTTC. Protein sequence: CSARGTSGYQETQYF.

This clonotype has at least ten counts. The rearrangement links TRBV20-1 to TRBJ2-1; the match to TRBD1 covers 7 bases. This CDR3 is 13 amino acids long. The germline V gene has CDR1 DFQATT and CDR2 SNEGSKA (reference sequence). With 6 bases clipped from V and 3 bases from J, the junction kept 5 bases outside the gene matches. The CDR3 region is CSAEQGIYNEQFF. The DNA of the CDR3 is TGCAGTGCCGAACAGGGGATCTACAATGAGCAGTTCTTC.

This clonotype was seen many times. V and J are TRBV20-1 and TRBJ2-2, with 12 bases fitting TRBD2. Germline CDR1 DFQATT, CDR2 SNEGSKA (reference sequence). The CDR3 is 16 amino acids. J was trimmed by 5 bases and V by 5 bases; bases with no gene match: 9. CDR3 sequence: CSAERTGTSGTGELFF. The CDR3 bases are TGCAGTGCTGAAAGAACCGGGACTAGCGGGACCGGGGAGCTGTTTTTT.

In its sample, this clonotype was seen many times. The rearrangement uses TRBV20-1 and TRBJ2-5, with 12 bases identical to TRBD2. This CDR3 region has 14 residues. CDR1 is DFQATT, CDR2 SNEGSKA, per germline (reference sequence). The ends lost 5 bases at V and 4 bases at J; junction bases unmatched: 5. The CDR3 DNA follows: TGCAGTGCTTGGACTAGCGGGACGCTAGAGACCCAGTACTTC. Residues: CSAWTSGTLETQYF.

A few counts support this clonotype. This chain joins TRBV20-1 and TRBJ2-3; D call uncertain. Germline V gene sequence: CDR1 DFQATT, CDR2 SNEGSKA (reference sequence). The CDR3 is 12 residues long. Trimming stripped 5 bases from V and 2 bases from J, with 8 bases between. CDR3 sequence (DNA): TGCAGTGCTCCGAGGATCACAGATACGCAGTATTTT. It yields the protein CSAPRITDTQYF.

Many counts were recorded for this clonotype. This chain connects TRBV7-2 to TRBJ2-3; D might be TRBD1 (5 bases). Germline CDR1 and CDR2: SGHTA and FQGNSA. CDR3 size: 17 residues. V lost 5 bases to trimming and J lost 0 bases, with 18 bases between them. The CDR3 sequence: CASSPPTAGLSTDTQYF. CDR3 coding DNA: TGTGCCAGCAGCCCCCCGACAGCCGGCCTCAGCACAGATACGCAGTATTTT.